This passage covers 32 T cell receptor beta chains from one sample sequenced in a study of blood T cell repertoires in COVID-19. This table comes from immunoSEQ multiplex PCR, and its TCRdb copy is limited to in-frame clones, with some not included. The sample holds approximately 210,000 clones, about nine tenths seen once. The sample was peripheral blood. The receptors originated from a man between 50 and 59 years old with COVID-19, enrolled during active disease.

V usage is TRBV19 and J usage is TRBJ1-2; maybe TRBD1 (6 bases). Germline CDR1 and CDR2: LNHDA and SQIVND (reference sequence). The ends were cut back, 7 bases at V and 0 bases at J, with 15 bases in the middle. The CDR3 has 15 amino acids. This chain's CDR3 is CASKNRALANYGYTF. DNA of the CDR3: TGTGCCAGTAAAAACAGGGCCCTAGCTAACTATGGCTACACCTTC.

The chain couples TRBV6-1 to TRBJ2-1, with D perhaps TRBD2 (5 bases). Trimming took 5 bases from V and 3 from J, leaving 17 bases between them. This CDR3 contains 16 residues. Germline V gene lookup returns CDR1 MNHNS and CDR2 SASEGT. The CDR3, as DNA: TGTGCCAGCAGTCAAGGACTGTCCGTCGTCTACAATGAGCAGTTCTTC. Its protein product is CASSQGLSVVYNEQFF.

The rearrangement links TRBV6-2 or TRBV6-3 to TRBJ1-1; D gene unclear. CDR1 is MNHEY, CDR2 SVGEGT, per germline. CDR3 length: 16 residues. V was cut by 6 bases and J by 4 bases, with 21 bases left in between. DNA for the CDR3: TGTGCCAGCAGCGGTCCCCCGGGGAGCGGGCGCACTGAAGCTTTCTTT. It specifies CASSGPPGSGRTEAFF.

The rearrangement links TRBV6-1 to TRBJ2-5, with D perhaps TRBD1 (6 bases). This CDR3 region has 13 residues. Trimming pared 1 base from V and 4 bases from J, leaving 7 bases between. Germline CDR1 reads MNHNS; CDR2 reads SASEGT. The CDR3 region has the DNA TGTGCCAGCAGTGAAGTCAGGGGAGAGACCCAGTACTTC. Encoded protein: CASSEVRGETQYF.

V and J are TRBV14 and TRBJ1-4; D is perhaps TRBD1 (6 bases). The CDR3 has 15 residues. CDR1 SGHDN and CDR2 FVKESK come from the germline V gene. V was shortened by 3 bases and J by 8 bases, with 16 bases between the two germline ends. The CDR3 loop is CASSQGLRQGEKLFF. The CDR3, as DNA: TGTGCCAGCAGCCAGGGCTTAAGGCAGGGGGAAAAACTGTTTTTT.

V gene TRBV7-6 combines with J gene TRBJ2-2; 14 nucleotides align to TRBD2. The V gene end was trimmed by 6 bases and the J gene end by 8 bases; junction bases not matched to a gene: 5. The CDR3 runs to 15 residues. Per germline, CDR1 SGHVS and CDR2 FNYEAQ. The CDR3 here is CASSPGLAGVGELFF. The CDR3 region has the DNA TGTGCCAGCAGTCCGGGACTAGCGGGAGTAGGGGAGCTGTTTTTT. The whole variable domain, filled in from reference TRBV7-6 and TRBJ2-2, reads GAGVSQSPRYKVTKRGQDVALRCDPISGHVSLYWYRQALGQGPEFLTYFNYEAQQDKSGLPNDRFSAERPEGSISTLTIQRTEQRDSAMYRCASSPGLAGVGELFFGEGSRLTVL.

The gene calls are TRBV5-4 and TRBJ2-1, with D hard to call. V was pared by 1 base and J by 14 bases, with 13 bases between. The CDR3 loop spans 12 amino acids. CDR1 and CDR2 (germline): SGHNT, YYREEE (reference sequence). CDR3 sequence reads: CASSLFPAREFF. The DNA for the CDR3 is TGTGCCAGCAGCTTGTTCCCTGCCCGGGAGTTCTTC.

The chain uses TRBV5-8 and TRBJ2-3; 9 bases are shared with TRBD1. Per the germline V gene, CDR1 is SGHTS and CDR2 is YDEGEE. Trimming at V came to 4 bases and at J to 1 base, leaving 13 bases not matched to a gene. The CDR3 runs 18 residues. CDR3 residues: CASSRTPQGALGTDTQYF. The DNA of the CDR3 is TGTGCCAGCAGCCGCACCCCACAGGGGGCTCTAGGCACAGATACGCAGTATTTT.

The chain couples TRBV5-1 to TRBJ1-1; D perhaps matches TRBD1 (5 bases). Germline CDR1 is SGHRS and CDR2 is YFSETQ. The CDR3 has 14 amino acids. The ends were cut back, 0 bases at V and 7 bases at J, with 13 bases in the middle. The CDR3 loop reads CASSLGGSGIEAFF. CDR3 nucleotides: TGCGCCAGCAGCTTGGGGGGCTCAGGGATTGAAGCTTTCTTT.

J is TRBJ2-7 and V is TRBV12-3 or TRBV12-4; maybe TRBD1 (5 bases). This CDR3 region has 12 residues. V was cut by 3 bases and J by 9 bases, with 12 bases left in between. CDR3 sequence (DNA): TGTGCCAGCAGTTTTCTGGGGCGGCGGCAGTACTTC. This codes for CASSFLGRRQYF.

The rearrangement joins TRBV18 to TRBJ2-7; 9 nucleotides align to TRBD1. V dropped 5 bases and J dropped 3; count of bases not matched to a gene: 20. The CDR3 length is 19 residues. Germline CDR1 KGHSH, CDR2 LQKENI. CDR3 nucleotides: TGTGCCAGCTCATCAACCCCGGGACAGGGATCTCGTTCCGTCTACGAGCAGTACTTC. This encodes CASSSTPGQGSRSVYEQYF. The variable domain in full, completed from reference TRBV18 and TRBJ2-7, reads NAGVMQNPRHLVRRRGQEARLRCSPMKGHSHVYWYRQLPEEGLKFMVYLQKENIIDESGMPKERFSAEFPKEGPSILRIQQVVRGDSAAYFCASSSTPGQGSRSVYEQYFGPGTRLTVT.

This clone was found once. This chain links TRBV3-1 (or the pseudogene TRBV3-2) with TRBJ1-5; D gene unclear. The length of the CDR3 is 15 residues. The ends were cut back, 2 bases at V and 0 bases at J, with 8 bases in the middle. Germline V gives CDR1 LGHDT, CDR2 YNNKEL (reference sequence). The CDR3 is CASSQSELSNQPQHF. As DNA, the CDR3 is TGTGCCAGCAGCCAATCCGAACTTAGCAATCAGCCCCAGCATTTT.

This chain uses TRBV6-5 with TRBJ1-1; TRBD1 matches 9 bases. V lost 7 bases, J lost 5 bases, and 8 bases stayed unmatched. From germline, CDR1 is MNHEY and CDR2 SVGAGI. The CDR3 extends over 14 amino acids. In DNA, the CDR3 is TGTGCCAGCAATATCGGACAGGGGAGAACTGAAGCTTTCTTT. The encoded protein is CASNIGQGRTEAFF.

V and J are TRBV19 and TRBJ2-7; 10 bases fit TRBD2. Trimming took 3 bases from V and 3 from J; bases not matched to a gene: 8. Per germline, CDR1 LNHDA and CDR2 SQIVND (reference sequence). This CDR3 contains 16 residues. CDR3: CASSISSGRSIYEQYF. The CDR3 region has the DNA TGTGCCAGTAGTATCTCTAGCGGGAGAAGTATCTACGAGCAGTACTTC.

The chain uses TRBV5-1 and TRBJ2-5; D possibly corresponds to TRBD1 (5 bases). The CDR3 totals 16 residues. Trimming removed 0 bases from V and 0 bases from J, with 12 bases in between. Germline lookup yields CDR1 SGHRS and CDR2 YFSETQ. CDR3: CASSLGQGSYQETQYF. CDR3 nucleotides: TGCGCCAGCAGCTTGGGGCAGGGTTCGTACCAAGAGACCCAGTACTTC.

The chain joins TRBV4-3 to TRBJ2-1; D remains ambiguous. V gave up 1 base and J gave up 6 bases, with 10 bases separating them. This CDR3 contains 14 residues. Germline values: CDR1 LGHNA, CDR2 YSLEER. The chain's CDR3 is CASSQVGVRNEQFF. In DNA, the CDR3 is TGCGCCAGCAGCCAAGTTGGAGTCCGCAATGAGCAGTTCTTC.

In this sample, this clone turned up a few times. The V and J genes are TRBV9 and TRBJ2-7; 11 bases fit TRBD1. The length of the CDR3 is 16 residues. Germline V gene lookup returns CDR1 SGDLS and CDR2 YYNGEE. After removal of 0 bases from V and 2 bases from J, the junction contained 4 bases not matched to a gene. The CDR3 sequence is CASSVGGDRGAYEQYF. In nucleotides, the CDR3 is TGTGCCAGCAGCGTAGGTGGGGACAGGGGGGCCTACGAGCAGTACTTC. Filled out from reference TRBV9 and TRBJ2-7, the complete variable domain reads DSGVTQTPKHLITATGQRVTLRCSPRSGDLSVYWYQQSLDQGLQFLIQYYNGEERAKGNILERFSAQQFPDLHSELNLSSLELGDSALYFCASSVGGDRGAYEQYFGPGTRLTVT.

This clone was observed a few times. V usage is TRBV19 and J usage is TRBJ2-7; perhaps TRBD2 as D (5 bases). The CDR3 has 13 amino acids. With 11 bases removed from V and 0 bases from J, the gap between germline ends came to 14 bases. Germline V gene lookup returns CDR1 LNHDA and CDR2 SQIVND (reference sequence). CDR3 in DNA: TGTGCCGTCGCCCCCGGGATCTCCTACGAGCAGTACTTC. Its protein product is CAVAPGISYEQYF.

The chain combines TRBV7-9 with TRBJ1-2; 8 positions match TRBD1. V lost 4 bases, J lost 6 bases, and 10 bases stayed unmatched. The CDR3 is 15 amino acids. CDR1 SEHNR and CDR2 FQNEAQ come from the germline V gene (reference sequence). The CDR3 DNA sequence: TGTGCCAGCAGCTACCCAGGACAGGGAGGGAATGGCTACACCTTC. This codes for CASSYPGQGGNGYTF. Supplemented by reference TRBV7-9 and TRBJ1-2, the full variable domain reads DTGVSQNPRHKITKRGQNVTFRCDPISEHNRLYWYRQTLGQGPEFLTYFQNEAQLEKSRLLSDRFSAERPKGSFSTLEIQRTEQGDSAMYLCASSYPGQGGNGYTFGSGTRLTVV.

Details on this clone: Other DNA sequences within the sample encode an identical CDR3. The chain joins TRBV6-5 to TRBJ1-4; 10 bases align to TRBD1. After removal of 0 bases from V and 7 bases from J, the junction contained 2 bases not matched to a gene. This CDR3 contains 15 residues. Germline V gene lookup returns CDR1 MNHEY and CDR2 SVGAGI. The CDR3 sequence: CASSYSGDRGEKLFF. CDR3 nucleotides: TGTGCCAGCAGTTACTCTGGGGACAGGGGTGAAAAACTGTTTTTT.

To note about this clone: At the DNA level, this CDR3 is encoded by other sequences in the same sample as well. The chain uses TRBV18 and TRBJ2-7; TRBD1 is a possible D gene (5 bases). Between the trimmed V and J ends, which lost 2 bases and 1 base, there was a span of 6 bases. This CDR3 contains 13 residues. CDR1 and CDR2 from the germline V gene are KGHSH and LQKENI. CDR3 in DNA: TGTGCCAGCTCACCATCAGGGTCCTACGAGCAGTACTTC. Protein sequence: CASSPSGSYEQYF.

This clone was seen a single time. The gene calls are TRBV24-1 and TRBJ2-3; TRBD2 might be the D (6 bases). The CDR3 is 18 residues long. Per germline, CDR1 KGHDR and CDR2 SFDVKD. V shed 3 bases and J shed 0 bases, with 18 bases lying between them. This chain's CDR3 is CATSDLPGRRGSTDTQYF. Written as DNA, the CDR3 is TGTGCCACCAGTGATCTTCCCGGGCGGAGGGGAAGCACAGATACGCAGTATTTT.

The chain carries TRBV29-1 and TRBJ1-4; D might be TRBD1 (5 bases). This CDR3 contains 14 residues. V gave up 4 bases and J gave up 5 bases, with 14 bases separating them. In germline, CDR1 is SQVTM, CDR2 ANQGSEA. The CDR3 here is CSVVSGARNEKLFF. CDR3 nucleotides: TGCAGCGTTGTGAGTGGGGCCCGAAATGAAAAACTGTTTTTT.

J is TRBJ2-5 and V is TRBV5-6; 9 nucleotides align to TRBD2. The CDR3 has 16 residues. Germline V gene data show CDR1 as SGHDT and CDR2 as YYEEEE. Trimming took 1 base from V and 0 from J; bases not matched to a gene: 4. This CDR3 reads CASSLLLAGYQETQYF. The CDR3 nucleotides are TGTGCCAGCAGCTTGTTACTAGCGGGCTACCAAGAGACCCAGTACTTC.

This clone was picked up a small number of times. V gene TRBV18 combines with J gene TRBJ2-2, with 8 bases lining up with TRBD1. The CDR3 contains 13 residues. Germline loops: CDR1 KGHSH, CDR2 LQKENI. After removal of 6 bases from V and 7 bases from J, the junction contained 4 bases not matched to a gene. The CDR3 protein is CASSTGAGGELFF. CDR3 DNA: TGTGCCAGCTCGACAGGGGCTGGCGGGGAGCTGTTTTTT.

The V and J genes are TRBV9 and TRBJ2-3, with a weak D call TRBD1 (5 bases). The CDR3 contains 13 residues. Trimming stripped 4 bases from V and 4 bases from J, with 10 bases between. CDR1 is SGDLS, CDR2 YYNGEE, per germline. The CDR3 nucleotides read TGTGCCAGCAGCCAGGACACAGCAGATACGCAGTATTTT. This encodes CASSQDTADTQYF.

The rearrangement links TRBV19 to TRBJ2-1, with TRBD1 identical over 7 bases. Losses at the gene ends were 4 bases for V and 5 bases for J; bases not matched to a gene: 11. Germline loops: CDR1 LNHDA, CDR2 SQIVND (reference sequence). The CDR3 runs to 16 residues. The chain's CDR3 is CASSNLPGQKNNEQFF. For the CDR3, the DNA is TGTGCCAGTAGTAATCTCCCGGGACAGAAGAACAATGAGCAGTTCTTC.

The chain is built from TRBV19 and TRBJ1-3, with no clear D. The CDR3 is 14 amino acids. Per germline, CDR1 LNHDA and CDR2 SQIVND (reference sequence). V was shortened by 4 bases and J by 2 bases, with 9 bases between the two germline ends. CDR3 sequence reads: CASSRQEAGNTIYF. The CDR3 DNA follows: TGTGCCAGTAGTAGGCAAGAGGCTGGAAACACCATATATTTT.

The rearrangement joins TRBV18 to TRBJ2-7, with 9 bases that match TRBD1. The CDR3 covers 14 residues. Germline CDR1 KGHSH, CDR2 LQKENI. Germline trimming cut 3 bases from V and 3 bases from J; bases unmatched to any gene: 3. This CDR3 is CASSPEDRGYEQYF. For the CDR3, the DNA is TGTGCCAGCTCACCCGAGGACAGGGGCTACGAGCAGTACTTC.

This clone was picked up one time. The chain recombines TRBV20-1 with TRBJ1-2, with D perhaps matching TRBD1 (6 bases). The CDR3 runs 11 residues. V lost 5 bases and J lost 4, with 8 bases in between. The germline V gene encodes CDR1 DFQATT and CDR2 SNEGSKA (reference sequence). CDR3: CSAVDSYGYTF. DNA for the CDR3: TGCAGTGCTGTGGACAGCTATGGCTACACCTTC.

As to this clone: Other DNA sequences from this sample encode an identical CDR3 as well. The CDR3 loop reads CASSQGGVYGYTF. CDR3 sequence (DNA): TGTGCCAGCAGCCAAGGAGGTGTCTATGGCTACACCTTC. The chain recombines TRBV3-1 (or the pseudogene TRBV3-2) with TRBJ1-2; no clear D. CDR3 size: 13 residues. Trimming removed 1 base from V and 4 bases from J, with 7 bases in between. Germline V gene lookup returns CDR1 LGHDT and CDR2 YNNKEL (reference sequence).

The chain couples TRBV28 to TRBJ1-3, with D hard to call. The ends were cut back, 2 bases at V and 0 bases at J, with 5 bases in the middle. The CDR3 consists of 14 residues. CDR1 is MDHEN, CDR2 SYDVKM, per germline. The CDR3 nucleotides read TGTGCCAGCAGTTTAGGGAGCTCTGGAAACACCATATATTTT. Protein: CASSLGSSGNTIYF.